This TCR beta chain is drawn from a study of naive and memory T cell subsets. Ligated cDNA underwent four rounds of PCR with nested alpha and beta constant region primers and SP2. For blood and skin samples, reverse transcription used TCR alpha and beta constant primers. One entry per CDR3 protein, called by TCRdb with MiXCR from the UMI-ligation and nested PCR reads. The table shows 14,000 or so distinct CDR3 sequences, with about 5% occurring only once. Stated treatment: skin biopsy from PPD injection site in Mantoux-positive individual. A UMI-containing oligonucleotide was joined by 3' ligation to the TCR cDNA template. Skin biopsies came from PPD injection sites in Mantoux-positive individuals. Unsorted total RNA, roughly 1 to 1,100 ng, was DNase treated before reverse transcription. V dropped 4 bases and J dropped 5; count of bases not matched to a gene: 12. This CDR3 has 16 residues. In germline, CDR1 is DFQATT, CDR2 SNEGSKA (reference sequence).

Points from the study as a whole: Higher TCR numbers at tuberculin sites reflect T cell infiltration, per interpretation.

Concerning this clonotype: Its matching antigen is unknown.

This sequence joins TRBV20-1 and TRBJ1-5; 9 bases match TRBD1. The sequenced sample was skin, obtained from a tuberculin skin test site. The sequence was collected from an adult in good health. CDR3 sequence (DNA): TGCAGTGCTACTGTAGATGGGACAGGGTTGTATCAGCCCCAGCATTTT. Translated: CSATVDGTGLYQPQHF.